Listed below are T cell receptor beta chains from one sample, sequenced in a study of long-term antiretroviral therapy in people with HIV. TCRdb's table, derived via immunoSEQ multiplex PCR, lists solely in-frame clones and lacks some. Among under 30,000 clones, 70% to 85% were seen once, and the ten largest hold about 10%. The material sequenced was unsorted PBMCs, taken 0.8 years before starting antiretroviral therapy. Receptors were obtained from a man between 18 and 29 years old with HIV. Both conserved end residues are part of each CDR3. The order of the fields is clone size, V gene, D gene, J gene, CDR3 DNA, CDR3 protein. The D gene is left open where the match is weak. Clone size is not always given. Where it is, it says once, few, many or a class for expanded clones.

clone_size: .; v_call: TRBV7-2; d_call: TRBD2; j_call: TRBJ2-3; cdr3_nt: TGTGCCAGCAGCACCGATAGCGGGGGGACAGATACGCAGTATTTT; cdr3_aa: CASSTDSGGTDTQYF
clone_size: few; v_call: TRBV5-1; d_call: .; j_call: TRBJ2-2; cdr3_nt: TGCGCCAGCAGCCCGGACAGCAACACCGGGGAGCTGTTTTTT; cdr3_aa: CASSPDSNTGELFF
clone_size: .; v_call: TRBV28; d_call: .; j_call: TRBJ1-4; cdr3_nt: TGTGCCAGCAGGGCTGCAGGGACGACTAATGAAAAACTGTTTTTT; cdr3_aa: CASRAAGTTNEKLFF
clone_size: .; v_call: TRBV28; d_call: .; j_call: TRBJ1-5; cdr3_nt: TGTGCCAGCAGTTTAGTGCAGCCCCAGCATTTT; cdr3_aa: CASSLVQPQHF
clone_size: .; v_call: TRBV19; d_call: .; j_call: TRBJ2-6; cdr3_nt: TGTGCCAGTAGTCCAGGGACCCACCCTGGGGCCAACGTCCTGACTTTC; cdr3_aa: CASSPGTHPGANVLTF
clone_size: few; v_call: TRBV4-1; d_call: .; j_call: TRBJ1-5; cdr3_nt: TGCGCCAGCAGCCAAGAGGTGACGGGTCAGCCCCAGCATTTT; cdr3_aa: CASSQEVTGQPQHF
clone_size: .; v_call: TRBV7-9; d_call: TRBD1; j_call: TRBJ2-5; cdr3_nt: TGTGCCAGCAGCTCGGGACAGGGGGAAGCAGAGACCCAGTACTTC; cdr3_aa: CASSSGQGEAETQYF
clone_size: .; v_call: TRBV10-1; d_call: TRBD2; j_call: TRBJ2-7; cdr3_nt: TGCGCCAGCAGTGAGTCATGGCGGGAGAAATCTTTCTACGAGCAGTACTTC; cdr3_aa: CASSESWREKSFYEQYF
clone_size: .; v_call: TRBV18; d_call: .; j_call: TRBJ2-7; cdr3_nt: TGTGCCAGCTCACCCTGGGACGGAGCTAACGAGCAGTACTTC; cdr3_aa: CASSPWDGANEQYF
clone_size: once; v_call: TRBV9; d_call: TRBD2; j_call: TRBJ2-7; cdr3_nt: TGTGCCAGCAGCGTAGATGTAGCGGGGGGGCCGTACGAGCAGTACTTC; cdr3_aa: CASSVDVAGGPYEQYF
clone_size: .; v_call: TRBV4-2; d_call: .; j_call: TRBJ2-5; cdr3_nt: TGTGCCAGCAGCCAAGATCCCCTGGCCCTCCGGGATCCGTACCAAGAGACCCAGTACTTC; cdr3_aa: CASSQDPLALRDPYQETQYF
clone_size: .; v_call: TRBV9; d_call: TRBD1; j_call: TRBJ1-2; cdr3_nt: TGTGCCAGCAGCGTAGCCCCGACAGGGGTTAACTATGGCTACACCTTC; cdr3_aa: CASSVAPTGVNYGYTF
clone_size: .; v_call: TRBV5-6; d_call: TRBD1; j_call: TRBJ1-6; cdr3_nt: TGTGCCAGCAGCTTCCCTACAGGGGGCTATAATTCACCCCTCCACTTT; cdr3_aa: CASSFPTGGYNSPLHF
clone_size: .; v_call: TRBV25-1; d_call: .; j_call: TRBJ2-7; cdr3_nt: TGTGCCAGCAGTGAAGGACTATTACAGTACTTC; cdr3_aa: CASSEGLLQYF
clone_size: .; v_call: TRBV6-5; d_call: .; j_call: TRBJ2-1; cdr3_nt: TGTGCCAGCAGTTCGCCGGGTCTATACAATGAGCAGTTCTTC; cdr3_aa: CASSSPGLYNEQFF
clone_size: .; v_call: TRBV5-1; d_call: .; j_call: TRBJ1-3; cdr3_nt: TGCGCCAGCAGCTTGGAGGGGGGAAACACCATATATTTT; cdr3_aa: CASSLEGGNTIYF
clone_size: .; v_call: TRBV19; d_call: TRBD1; j_call: TRBJ1-5; cdr3_nt: TGTGCCAGTAGTATGTCCCCTTGGACAGGGGGGTATAGCAATCAGCCCCAGCATTTT; cdr3_aa: CASSMSPWTGGYSNQPQHF